These T cell receptor beta chains were read from a single sample in a study of T cells in Graves' hyperthyroidism and ophthalmopathy. Each CDR3 protein is one row after TCRdb ran MiXCR on the multiplex PCR reads. The sample shows 500,000 to 600,000 distinct CDR3 sequences, around 45% of them seen only once. Material for sequencing was peripheral blood or thyroid tissue (not recorded which). The receptors originated from an adult woman with Graves' disease, either hyperthyroidism or ophthalmopathy (not recorded which). Each CDR3 is given with its conserved first and last residue. The D gene is left open where the match is weak. Some rows have no size entry. The others give once, few or many, or a class for an expanded clone.

j_call v_call clone_size d_call cdr3_nt cdr3_aa
TRBJ1-2 TRBV30 many - TGTGCCTGGAGGTCAGGTGTGACGCATGGCTACACCTTC CAWRSGVTHGYTF
TRBJ1-5 TRBV7-9 - - TGTGCCAGCAGCCCTGGACTAGCGGGAGGCGAGCATTTT CASSPGLAGGEHF
TRBJ1-1 TRBV19 many TRBD1 TGTGCCAGTAATGACAGGGAGGGCACTGAAGCTTTCTTT CASNDREGTEAFF
TRBJ2-6 TRBV10-3 few - TGTGCCATCAGTTCGACAGGTTCTGGGGCCAACGTCCTGACTTTC CAISSTGSGANVLTF
TRBJ2-7 TRBV20-1 many - TGCAGTGCTAGACGGCTTGCAAGCGGCACCTACGAGCAGTACTTC CSARRLASGTYEQYF
TRBJ2-2 TRBV11-2 - - TGTGCCAGCAGCTTAGGAGGAGTCAGGCTAAACACTGGGGAGCTGTTTTTT CASSLGGVRLNTGELFF
TRBJ2-6 TRBV29-1 - TRBD2 TGCAGCTCCCGGGGGGGCCCCTCTGGGGCCAACGTCCTGACTTTC CSSRGGPSGANVLTF
TRBJ1-1 TRBV11-2 many - TGTGCCAGCAGCCCGGGAGTCACTGAAGCTTTCTTT CASSPGVTEAFF
TRBJ1-2 TRBV7-9 - - TGTACCAGCTCGTCTAACTATGGCCACACCTTC CTSSSNYGHTF
TRBJ2-5 TRBV29-1 - TRBD1 TGCAGCGTAGGACAGGGCTGGGGGAGTGAGACCCAGTACTTC CSVGQGWGSETQYF
TRBJ1-2 TRBV25-1 - - - CACSASPDGWGHGYTF
TRBJ1-5 TRBV20-1 many - TGCAGTGCCGATCAATTTGGGGGGAATCAGCCCCAGCATTTT CSADQFGGNQPQHF
TRBJ2-5 TRBV10-2 - - TGCGCCAGCAGACCCCACTCGGACAGCCCGGGAGTGGAGACCCAGTACTTC CASRPHSDSPGVETQYF
TRBJ1-1 TRBV10-2 many - TGCGCCAGCAAGGGACGGAAGAACACTGAAGCTTTCTTT CASKGRKNTEAFF
TRBJ1-5 TRBV30 - - TGTGCCTGGAGCCGGGACCTCAACAATCAGCCCCAGCATTTT CAWSRDLNNQPQHF
TRBJ2-7 TRBV13 many - TGTGCCAGCAGCATCGGGACCCGAGCCTACGAGCAGTACTTC CASSIGTRAYEQYF
TRBJ2-5 TRBV6-6 - - TGTGCCAGCATGTCCGAGGCCCAGTACTTC CASMSEAQYF
TRBJ1-1 TRBV9 - TRBD1 TGTGTTAGCAGCGGTGACAGGGATGACACTGAAGCTTTCTTT CVSSGDRDDTEAFF
TRBJ1-2 TRBV7-3 - - TGTGCCAGCAGCCCCGAGGGGGATGACTATGGCTACACCTTC CASSPEGDDYGYTF